These 19 T cell receptor beta chains were all obtained from the same sample, sequenced in a study of early T cells in non-severe SARS-CoV-2 infection. TCRdb re-called the 5' RACE reads through MiXCR, storing one row per CDR3 protein. Of about 49,000 distinct CDR3 sequences listed, 9.5% to 15% are singletons. This specimen consisted of whole blood, obtained at baseline. These receptors originate from an adult who was a healthcare worker with PCR-confirmed SARS-CoV-2 infection or an uninfected control (not recorded which).

The table lists this clonotype with many counts. The V gene is TRBV9, the J gene TRBJ1-2, with D possibly being TRBD1 (6 bases). V was pared by 4 bases and J by 4 bases, with 17 bases between. The germline CDR1 and CDR2 sequences are SGDLS and YYNGEE. This CDR3 is built from 15 residues. This CDR3 reads CASSLTPLGGYGYTF. The CDR3 DNA sequence: TGTGCCAGCAGCCTTACCCCGTTAGGGGGCTATGGCTACACCTTC.

The CDR3 DNA reads as TGTGCCAGCAGATCCCAGGGACTGACGATTAATGAAAAACTGTTTTTT. This codes for CASRSQGLTINEKLFF. The chain recombines TRBV6-5 with TRBJ1-4; D may be TRBD1 (5 bases). The CDR3 extends over 16 amino acids. CDR1 and CDR2 (germline): MNHEY, SVGAGI. V was clipped by 6 bases and J by 4 bases, with 18 bases between them.

The chain is built from TRBV27 and TRBJ2-7; 7 bases are shared with TRBD1. Germline V gene data show CDR1 as MNHEY and CDR2 as SMNVEV (reference sequence). The V gene end was trimmed by 4 bases and the J gene end by 5 bases; junction bases not matched to a gene: 11. CDR3 length: 15 residues. In nucleotides, the CDR3 is TGTGCCAGCAGTTCTCTCGGGACAGTGGCTCACGAGCAGTACTTC. Protein: CASSSLGTVAHEQYF.

This clonotype was seen a handful of times. The CDR3 DNA sequence: TGTGCCAGTAGGCCCGGCGGACAGGGGGAAGACACCGGGGAGCTGTTTTTT. This sequence encodes CASRPGGQGEDTGELFF. The V and J genes are TRBV19 and TRBJ2-2, with TRBD1 matching 10 bases. Looked up from germline, CDR1 is LNHDA and CDR2 is SQIVND (reference sequence). The CDR3 spans 17 residues. Losses at the gene ends were 6 bases for V and 3 bases for J; bases not matched to a gene: 10.

This clonotype was seen a handful of times. This chain connects TRBV7-3 to TRBJ2-2; D is undetermined. The CDR3 runs 14 residues. Germline V gene sequence: CDR1 SGHTA, CDR2 FQGTGA. V shed 4 bases and J shed 0 bases, with 6 bases lying between them. The CDR3 DNA reads as TGTGCCAGCAGCTCCTTCGCGAACACCGGGGAGCTGTTTTTT. Protein product: CASSSFANTGELFF.

The CDR3 nucleotides are TGTGCCAGCAAGTTCGGACAGGGAGGCACTGAAGCTTTCTTT. Translating it yields CASKFGQGGTEAFF. The chain couples TRBV12-3 or TRBV12-4 to TRBJ1-1; 8 bases align to TRBD1. Unmatched junction bases numbered 8, after V lost 7 bases and J lost 4 bases. CDR3 length: 14 residues.

This clonotype appeared many times. The chain couples TRBV2 to TRBJ1-5, with D unclear. Germline V gene data show CDR1 as SNHLY and CDR2 as FYNNEI. Trimming shortened V by 6 bases and J by 6 bases, and 6 bases separated the two germline ends. The CDR3 is made up of 11 amino acids. DNA of the CDR3: TGTGCCAGCAGCCTCGGTCAGCCCCAGCATTTT. This encodes CASSLGQPQHF.

This clonotype occurred a few times. V and J are TRBV7-9 and TRBJ2-3; no clear D gene. CDR3 size: 12 residues. Germline CDR1 SEHNR, CDR2 FQNEAQ (reference sequence). Trimming took 5 bases from V and 2 from J, leaving 5 bases between them. CDR3 in amino acids: CASSADTDTQYF. In nucleotides, the CDR3 is TGTGCCAGCAGCGCTGACACAGATACGCAGTATTTT.

This clonotype turned up a few times. This chain joins TRBV28 and TRBJ2-7; D is perhaps TRBD1 (6 bases). V was shortened by 6 bases and J by 5 bases, with 11 bases between the two germline ends. Germline CDR1 and CDR2: MDHEN and SYDVKM. CDR3 length: 12 residues. CDR3 sequence reads: CASSQQGHEQYF. CDR3 DNA: TGTGCCAGCAGCCAACAGGGCCACGAGCAGTACTTC.

This clonotype was seen only a few times. The V and J genes are TRBV2 and TRBJ2-5; 9 nucleotides line up with TRBD2. Germline-derived CDR1 and CDR2 are SNHLY and FYNNEI. V gave up 1 base and J gave up 4 bases; unmatched junction bases: 7. This CDR3 contains 16 residues. CDR3 region: CASSEEREVNLETQYF. The CDR3 DNA sequence: TGTGCCAGCAGTGAAGAGCGGGAGGTAAACTTAGAGACCCAGTACTTC.

This clonotype was recorded many times. This rearrangement joins TRBV28 to TRBJ2-7; the D gene is possibly TRBD2 (5 bases). The CDR3 is made up of 14 amino acids. Trimming removed 6 bases at V and 7 bases at J, with 19 bases between. Per the germline V gene, CDR1 is MDHEN and CDR2 is SYDVKM. The CDR3 is CASRINRFTSEQYF. CDR3 coding DNA: TGTGCCAGCAGAATAAATAGGTTCACTAGTGAGCAGTACTTC. Together with reference TRBV28 and TRBJ2-7, the CDR3 gives the full variable domain: DVKVTQSSRYLVKRTGEKVFLECVQDMDHENMFWYRQDPGLGLRLIYFSYDVKMKEKGDIPEGYSVSREKKERFSLILESASTNQTSMYLCASRINRFTSEQYFGPGTRLTVT.

This clonotype turned up a few times. The chain is built from TRBV5-4 and TRBJ2-7; D may be TRBD1 or TRBD2 (5 bases each). The CDR3 has 14 amino acids. Germline CDR1 reads SGHNT; CDR2 reads YYREEE (reference sequence). Trimming removed 0 bases at V and 1 base at J, with 8 bases between. The CDR3 nucleotides read TGTGCCAGCAGCTTGGGGGACCATTCCTACGAGCAGTACTTC. This translates into CASSLGDHSYEQYF.

This clonotype appeared many times. This chain links TRBV6-5 with TRBJ1-2; D is uncertain. CDR1 MNHEY and CDR2 SVGAGI come from the germline V gene. The germline V and J ends were trimmed by 6 bases and 8 bases, with 22 bases remaining between them. The CDR3 loop spans 15 amino acids. DNA for the CDR3: TGTGCCAGCAGGCTTGGGCAGGCCCAAAGTGGGGGCTACACCTTC. It is translated as CASRLGQAQSGGYTF.

This clonotype has more than one count but fewer than ten. This chain joins TRBV27 and TRBJ1-4; a possible D gene is TRBD1 (6 bases). Trimming took 2 bases from V and 7 from J, leaving 20 bases between them. The CDR3 runs 17 residues. The V gene's germline CDR1 is MNHEY and CDR2 SMNVEV (reference sequence). DNA of the CDR3: TGTGCCAGCAGTTTAATAGGTTTCAGGGGAAACGGTGAAAAACTGTTTTTT. Its translation: CASSLIGFRGNGEKLFF.

V is TRBV2 and J is TRBJ2-1, with 16 bases identical to TRBD2. This CDR3 region has 16 residues. The J segment lost 12 bases and the V segment lost 4 bases, leaving 9 bases of the junction unmatched. Germline CDR1 is SNHLY and CDR2 is FYNNEI. The CDR3 sequence is CASSVPGLAGGIGQFF. The CDR3 DNA follows: TGTGCCAGCAGTGTCCCGGGACTAGCGGGAGGGATTGGGCAGTTCTTC.

This clonotype turned up a few times. V usage is TRBV12-5 and J usage is TRBJ1-5; D gene uncertain. The CDR3 contains 19 residues. CDR1 is LGHNT and CDR2 is FRNRAP in the germline V gene. The germline V and J ends were trimmed by 0 bases and 0 bases, with 18 bases remaining between them. The CDR3 DNA reads TGTGCTAGTGGTTTGGTAGAGGACGGAGTGACCCTTAGCAATCAGCCCCAGCATTTT. Protein: CASGLVEDGVTLSNQPQHF.

This clonotype was observed a handful of times. This sequence joins TRBV29-1 and TRBJ2-5, with 8 bases fitting TRBD2. The CDR3 is made up of 15 amino acids. The J segment lost 5 bases and the V segment lost 7 bases, leaving 15 bases of the junction unmatched. CDR1 is SQVTM, CDR2 ANQGSEA, per germline. The DNA of the CDR3 is TGCAGCGGTCGGGGCCTAGCGGGCGGTGGGGAGACCCAGTACTTC. This sequence encodes CSGRGLAGGGETQYF.

This clonotype showed up many times. The rearrangement joins TRBV28 to TRBJ1-2; 8 bases match TRBD1. The CDR3 runs to 13 residues. V lost 7 bases, J lost 6 bases, and 7 bases stayed unmatched. CDR1 is MDHEN and CDR2 is SYDVKM in the germline V gene. The CDR3 protein is CASTLDRVDGYTF. The CDR3 DNA reads as TGTGCCAGCACCCTGGACAGGGTGGATGGCTACACCTTC.

This clonotype was seen a handful of times. The V and J genes are TRBV7-2 and TRBJ1-1, with 8 bases identical to TRBD1. In germline, CDR1 is SGHTA, CDR2 FQGNSA. The CDR3 spans 15 residues. J lost 2 bases, V lost 2 bases, and 4 bases had no gene match. The DNA for the CDR3 is TGTGCCAGCAGCTTATCCAGGGGGCCCAACACTGAAGCTTTCTTT. Its protein is CASSLSRGPNTEAFF.